This T cell receptor beta chain came from a study of blood T cell repertoires in COVID-19. Seattle researchers signed up patients amid active infection and tracked them longitudinally. The germline V gene has CDR1 MNHEY and CDR2 SVGAGI. The CDR3 is 12 residues long. Deletions cut 6 bases from V and 3 bases from J, with 7 bases between. In the original processing: For nucleated cells, counts were estimated from reference gene primer amplification. Profiling relied on immunoSEQ multiplex PCR, and the TCRdb table lists in-frame clones only, not all of them. Clonal size and the V and J genes are those of that table, whereas D and trimming came from the DNA. The table has 350,000 or so clones, about nine tenths seen once.

The TCR originated in a woman aged 60 to 75 with COVID-19, enrolled during active disease. The chain carries TRBV6-5 and TRBJ2-3, with D perhaps TRBD1 (6 bases). Sequencing was done on a sample of peripheral blood. The CDR3 here is CASSQGTDTQYF. The CDR3, as DNA: TGTGCCAGCAGCCAGGGGACAGATACGCAGTATTTT.